One and the same sample provided the 5 T cell receptor beta chains below, sequenced in a study of blood T cell repertoires in COVID-19. The method was immunoSEQ multiplex PCR; TCRdb's version includes in-frame clones alone and lacks a portion of them. Here the sample spans 300,000 to 350,000 clones, 75% to 95% being singletons. Material for sequencing was peripheral blood. The source of these receptors is a woman between 25 and 40 years old with COVID-19, enrolled during active disease.

This clone was detected only a few times. The rearrangement links TRBV7-6 to TRBJ2-7; 8 positions agree with TRBD1. Germline values: CDR1 SGHVS, CDR2 FNYEAQ. The ends lost 1 base at V and 5 bases at J; junction bases unmatched: 10. This CDR3 comprises 16 residues. The CDR3 sequence: CASSLGAGQGLHEQYF. The CDR3 coding sequence is TGTGCCAGCAGCTTAGGGGCAGGACAGGGTCTACACGAGCAGTACTTC.

The chain employs TRBV13 and TRBJ1-4; 8 bases are a match to TRBD1. The CDR3 consists of 14 residues. V shed 5 bases, J shed 7 bases, and the junction held 6 bases outside the gene matches. From germline, CDR1 is PRHDT and CDR2 FYEKMQ (reference sequence). The CDR3 DNA is TGTGCCAGCAGCATCAGGGGGCAGGGTGAAAAACTGTTTTTT. Its protein product is CASSIRGQGEKLFF.

The chain carries TRBV14 and TRBJ2-1; TRBD2 matches 11 bases. Losses at the gene ends were 1 base for V and 7 bases for J; bases not matched to a gene: 12. Germline assignment: CDR1 SGHDN and CDR2 FVKESK. The CDR3 loop spans 18 amino acids. CDR3 amino acids: CASSQGLAGGSRRNEQFF. The CDR3 nucleotides are TGTGCCAGCAGCCAAGGGCTAGCGGGAGGAAGTCGAAGGAATGAGCAGTTCTTC.

The chain carries TRBV10-3 and TRBJ1-3; weak D call: TRBD1 (5 bases). The length of the CDR3 is 13 residues. Trimming stripped 2 bases from V and 8 bases from J, with 10 bases between. Germline CDR1 is ENHRY and CDR2 is SYGVKD. This CDR3 reads CAISERQGDTIYF. The CDR3 nucleotides read TGTGCCATCAGTGAGAGGCAGGGCGACACCATATATTTT.

This clone has more than one count but fewer than ten. The chain combines TRBV12-3 or TRBV12-4 with TRBJ1-5, with 7 bases fitting TRBD1. V shed 6 bases, J shed 4 bases, and the junction held 3 bases outside the gene matches. The CDR3 is 13 residues long. The DNA for the CDR3 is TGTGCCAGCAGGGGACAGACAAATCAGCCCCAGCATTTT. Encoded protein: CASRGQTNQPQHF.